Below are 18 T cell receptor beta chains sequenced from a single sample in a study of blood T cell repertoires in COVID-19. Profiled with immunoSEQ multiplex PCR; TCRdb holds only in-frame clones, not every one. The repertoire includes 170,000 or so clones, about 87% of them detected once, and approximately 12% sits in the top ten. The sequencing sample was made of peripheral blood. The receptors stem from a woman between 65 and 79 years old with COVID-19, enrolled during active disease.

The V and J genes are TRBV2 and TRBJ2-1; 8 positions match TRBD2. Unmatched junction bases numbered 12, after V lost 8 bases and J lost 9 bases. The length of the CDR3 is 14 residues. Germline V CDR1 and CDR2: SNHLY, FYNNEI. This CDR3 is CASGREREKFEQFF. CDR3 in DNA: TGTGCCAGCGGGCGGGAGCGGGAGAAATTTGAGCAGTTCTTC.

This chain uses TRBV9 with TRBJ2-1; D is uncertain. CDR1 is SGDLS and CDR2 is YYNGEE in the germline V gene. V lost 4 bases, J lost 5 bases, and 7 bases lay in between. The CDR3 length is 12 residues. CDR3 sequence reads: CASSPTDNEQFF. DNA for the CDR3: TGTGCCAGCAGCCCAACAGACAATGAGCAGTTCTTC.

The chain links TRBV9 to TRBJ2-6; 9 bases map to TRBD1. Germline V gene data show CDR1 as SGDLS and CDR2 as YYNGEE. V shed 2 bases, J shed 7 bases, and the junction held 4 bases outside the gene matches. The CDR3 spans 15 residues. CDR3 loop: CASSVGQGSANVLTF. CDR3 coding DNA: TGTGCCAGCAGCGTGGGACAGGGATCTGCCAACGTCCTGACTTTC.

The V gene is TRBV5-1, the J gene TRBJ2-7; D possibly corresponds to TRBD1 (5 bases). Germline V CDR1 and CDR2: SGHRS, YFSETQ. Trimming pared 0 bases from V and 0 bases from J, leaving 13 bases between. The CDR3 extends over 16 amino acids. The DNA of the CDR3 is TGCGCCAGCAGCTTGGGACCGACAGCCTCCTCCTACGAGCAGTACTTC. This codes for CASSLGPTASSYEQYF.

The chain links TRBV7-2 to TRBJ2-7, with 11 bases fitting TRBD2. J was trimmed by 1 base and V by 3 bases; bases with no gene match: 5. Germline V gene data show CDR1 as SGHTA and CDR2 as FQGNSA. The CDR3 is made up of 16 amino acids. CDR3 amino acids: CASSLSASGGSYEQYF. The CDR3 DNA follows: TGTGCCAGCAGCTTGAGTGCTAGCGGGGGGTCCTACGAGCAGTACTTC.

This chain links TRBV2 with TRBJ1-1, with D hard to call. Trimming stripped 7 bases from V and 0 bases from J, with 3 bases between. The CDR3 runs to 11 residues. Germline V CDR1 and CDR2: SNHLY, FYNNEI. The CDR3 protein is CASTLNTEAFF. Here the CDR3 DNA reads TGTGCCAGCACCTTGAACACTGAAGCTTTCTTT.

V gene TRBV7-2 combines with J gene TRBJ1-6; D gene uncertain. Per the germline V gene, CDR1 is SGHTA and CDR2 is FQGNSA. The CDR3 is 15 residues long. V was shortened by 5 bases and J by 0 bases, with 8 bases between the two germline ends. CDR3 nucleotides: TGTGCCAGCAGCCTAAGAAGCTCCTATAATTCACCCCTCCACTTT. Its protein is CASSLRSSYNSPLHF.

CDR3 sequence: CASSSQAGARTDTQYF. CDR3 bases: TGTGCCAGCAGTTCCCAAGCGGGGGCTCGCACAGATACGCAGTATTTT. The rearrangement joins TRBV28 to TRBJ2-3, with TRBD2 matching over 8 bases. After removal of 4 bases from V and 1 base from J, the junction contained 7 bases not matched to a gene. This CDR3 contains 16 residues. Germline V gives CDR1 MDHEN, CDR2 SYDVKM. The entire variable domain, with the rest obtained from reference TRBV28 and TRBJ2-3, is as follows: DVKVTQSSRYLVKRTGEKVFLECVQDMDHENMFWYRQDPGLGLRLIYFSYDVKMKEKGDIPEGYSVSREKKERFSLILESASTNQTSMYLCASSSQAGARTDTQYFGPGTRLTVL.

The chain employs TRBV12-3 or TRBV12-4 and TRBJ1-3; D remains ambiguous. V lost 0 bases and J 6 bases, leaving 3 bases between the germline ends. The CDR3 contains 12 residues. Here the CDR3 DNA reads TGTGCCAGCAGTTTAGCCCAAAACACCATATATTTT. Its protein is CASSLAQNTIYF.

V usage is TRBV2 and J usage is TRBJ1-1, with D unclear. This CDR3 contains 12 residues. V was pared by 2 bases and J by 7 bases, with 8 bases between. CDR1 is SNHLY, CDR2 FYNNEI, per germline. Written as DNA, the CDR3 is TGTGCCAGCAGTGAACTGGCAGTTGAAGCTTTCTTT. Translating gives CASSELAVEAFF. Combining the CDR3 with reference TRBV2 and TRBJ1-1 gives the whole variable domain EPEVTQTPSHQVTQMGQEVILRCVPISNHLYFYWYRQILGQKVEFLVSFYNNEISEKSEIFDDQFSVERPDGSNFTLKIRSTKLEDSAMYFCASSELAVEAFFGQGTRLTVV.

The chain joins TRBV5-8 to TRBJ1-6, with D perhaps TRBD1 (5 bases). Germline-derived CDR1 and CDR2 are SGHTS and YDEGEE. The CDR3 is made up of 16 amino acids. V was clipped by 1 base and J by 9 bases, with 17 bases between them. The CDR3 reads CASSLMGGGASSPLHF. CDR3 DNA sequence: TGTGCCAGCAGCTTGATGGGTGGTGGGGCCTCTTCACCCCTCCACTTT. Combining the CDR3 with reference TRBV5-8 and TRBJ1-6 gives the whole variable domain EAGVTQSPTHLIKTRGQQATLRCSPISGHTSVYWYQQALGLGLQFLLWYDEGEERNRGNFPPRFSGRQFPNYSSELNVNALELEDSALYLCASSLMGGGASSPLHFGNGTRLTVT.

The V call is TRBV24-1, the J call TRBJ2-1, with 13 bases lining up with TRBD2. The germline V gene has CDR1 KGHDR and CDR2 SFDVKD. The CDR3 spans 18 residues. With 2 bases clipped from V and 8 bases from J, the junction kept 11 bases outside the gene matches. The DNA of the CDR3 is TGTGCCACCAGTGATTCTCGACTAGCGGGAGGACTTTGGGATGAGCAGTTCTTC. This codes for CATSDSRLAGGLWDEQFF.

About this clone itself: Other DNA sequences from this sample encode an identical CDR3 as well. The CDR3: CASSIGENTEAFF. CDR3 bases: TGTGCCAGTAGTATCGGGGAAAACACTGAAGCTTTCTTT. This rearrangement joins TRBV19 to TRBJ1-1; D gene unclear. The CDR3 is 13 amino acids. The germline gives CDR1 LNHDA, CDR2 SQIVND (reference sequence). V dropped 3 bases and J dropped 2 bases, with 7 bases sitting between them.

This clone was found a few times. The chain has TRBV14 and TRBJ2-2, with D tentatively TRBD1 (6 bases). The CDR3 length is 16 residues. The germline V and J ends were trimmed by 5 bases and 1 base, with 14 bases remaining between them. Germline-derived CDR1 and CDR2 are SGHDN and FVKESK. Written as DNA, the CDR3 is TGTGCCAGCAGCTCGCGGACAGCGCTGAACACCGGGGAGCTGTTTTTT. As protein: CASSSRTALNTGELFF.

The chain uses TRBV11-3 and TRBJ2-7, with 11 bases lining up with TRBD2. Germline V gene lookup returns CDR1 SGHNT and CDR2 YENEEA. Losses at the gene ends were 1 base for V and 3 bases for J; bases not matched to a gene: 5. The CDR3 is 16 residues long. CDR3 DNA sequence: TGTGCCAGCAGCTTAGCGAGTACTAGCGGGGGCTACGAGCAGTACTTC. This gives the protein CASSLASTSGGYEQYF. Full variable domain (rest looked up from reference TRBV11-3 and TRBJ2-7): EAGVVQSPRYKIIEKKQPVAFWCNPISGHNTLYWYLQNLGQGPELLIRYENEEAVDDSQLPKDRFSAERLKGVDSTLKIQPAELGDSAVYLCASSLASTSGGYEQYFGPGTRLTVT.

This sequence joins TRBV10-3 and TRBJ2-7; TRBD1 is a possible D gene (6 bases). The CDR3 totals 13 residues. Germline V CDR1 and CDR2: ENHRY, SYGVKD. V gave up 11 bases and J gave up 2 bases, with 16 bases separating them. CDR3 nucleotides: TGTGCCGTCCAGGGACACGAAACCTACGAGCAGTACTTC. Protein: CAVQGHETYEQYF.

The J gene is TRBJ2-1, the V gene TRBV19; 12 bases map to TRBD2. The germline gives CDR1 LNHDA, CDR2 SQIVND (reference sequence). With 8 bases clipped from V and 8 bases from J, the junction kept 10 bases outside the gene matches. This CDR3 spans 15 amino acids. The CDR3 loop reads CASAYLAGGSDEQFF. CDR3 nucleotide sequence: TGTGCCAGTGCCTACCTAGCGGGAGGGAGCGATGAGCAGTTCTTC.

The chain has TRBV28 and TRBJ2-1, with 11 bases matching TRBD2. V shed 5 bases, J shed 16 bases, and the junction held 13 bases outside the gene matches. Germline V gene data show CDR1 as MDHEN and CDR2 as SYDVKM. The CDR3 is made up of 14 amino acids. The CDR3, as DNA: TGTGCCAGCAGTATGATCTTAACCGGGACTAGCGGTTTCTTC. Its translation: CASSMILTGTSGFF.